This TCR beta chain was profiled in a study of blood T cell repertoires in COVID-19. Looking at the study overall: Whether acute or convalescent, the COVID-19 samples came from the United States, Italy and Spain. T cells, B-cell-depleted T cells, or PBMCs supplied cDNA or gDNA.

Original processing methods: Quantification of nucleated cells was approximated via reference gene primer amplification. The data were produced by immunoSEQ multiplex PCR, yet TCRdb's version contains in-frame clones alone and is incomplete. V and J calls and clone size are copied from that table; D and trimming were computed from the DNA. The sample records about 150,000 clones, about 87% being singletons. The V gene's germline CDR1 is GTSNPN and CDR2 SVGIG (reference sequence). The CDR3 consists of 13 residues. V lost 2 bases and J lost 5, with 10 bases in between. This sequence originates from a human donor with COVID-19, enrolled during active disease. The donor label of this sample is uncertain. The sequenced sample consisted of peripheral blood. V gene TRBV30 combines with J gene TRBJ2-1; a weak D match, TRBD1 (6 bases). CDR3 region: CAWSRNRDNEQFF. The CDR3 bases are TGTGCCTGGAGTAGGAACAGGGACAATGAGCAGTTCTTC.